This T cell receptor (beta chain) was documented in a study of cytomegalovirus exposure and HLA in healthy donors. The wider study: Researchers found that around 80% of just under 400 genotyped donors fell within the Caucasian-associated ancestry cluster.

CDR3 size: 12 residues. Trimming took off 6 bases at V and 13 bases at J, with 15 bases between the two ends. Germline V gene sequence: CDR1 MNHEY, CDR2 SVGAGI. Researchers ran the PCR with 60 Vbeta and 13 Jbeta primers. Generated by immunoSEQ multiplex PCR, the TCRdb table keeps only in-frame clones and is missing some. The sample holds 73,000 or so clones, around three quarters seen once. The chain is built from TRBV6-5 and TRBJ2-2, with a tentative D call TRBD1 (6 bases). The clonotype originates from a man aged 45-65 years in good health and CMV-seronegative. Material: PBMCs. The CDR3 protein is CASSPTGIRLFF. In DNA form, the CDR3 reads TGTGCCAGCAGCCCTACAGGGATTAGGCTGTTTTTT.